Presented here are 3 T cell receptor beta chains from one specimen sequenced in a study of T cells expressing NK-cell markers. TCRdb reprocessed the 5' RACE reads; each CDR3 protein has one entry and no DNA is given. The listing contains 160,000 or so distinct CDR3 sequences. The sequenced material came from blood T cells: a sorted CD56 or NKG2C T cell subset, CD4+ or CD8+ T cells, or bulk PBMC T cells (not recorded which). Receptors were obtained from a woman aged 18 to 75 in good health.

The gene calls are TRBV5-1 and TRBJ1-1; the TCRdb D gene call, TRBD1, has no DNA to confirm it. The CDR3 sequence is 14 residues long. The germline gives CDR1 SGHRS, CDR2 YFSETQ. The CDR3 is CASSLEGQSSEAFF.

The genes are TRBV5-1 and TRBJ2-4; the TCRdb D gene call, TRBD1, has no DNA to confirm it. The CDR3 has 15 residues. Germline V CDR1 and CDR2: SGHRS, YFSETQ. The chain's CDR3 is CASSLEQGSEGIQYF.

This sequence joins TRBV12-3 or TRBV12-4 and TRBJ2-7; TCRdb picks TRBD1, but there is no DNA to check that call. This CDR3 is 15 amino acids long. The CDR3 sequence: CASSFRQKTSYEQYF.